The T cell receptor beta chain described here comes from a study of cytomegalovirus exposure and HLA in healthy donors. The PCR contained 60 Vbeta and 13 Jbeta primers. The table came from immunoSEQ multiplex PCR; TCRdb's copy has only in-frame clones and leaves some out. The table includes some 130,000 clones, over 60% detected once. The CDR3 covers 13 residues. Germline V CDR1 and CDR2: PRHDT, FYEKMQ (reference sequence). Trimming shortened V by 3 bases and J by 6 bases, and 11 bases separated the two germline ends. The V gene is TRBV13, the J gene TRBJ1-2, with a tentative D call TRBD1 (5 bases). This clonotype was obtained from a man aged 35-49 years in good health and CMV-seronegative. Sequenced: PBMCs. CDR3 DNA: TGTGCCAGCAGCTTGAGTCCAGGGCATGGCTACACCTTC. Amino acid sequence: CASSLSPGHGYTF.